Here is one T cell receptor (beta chain) with its context. The record originates from a study of cytomegalovirus exposure and HLA in healthy donors. The PCR was carried out with 60 Vbeta primers and 13 Jbeta primers. Data came from immunoSEQ multiplex PCR; TCRdb stores just in-frame clones and leaves some out. The table includes about 200,000 clones, over 75% detected once. The sample taken for sequencing was PBMCs. This receptor was identified in a girl under 10 years old in good health and CMV-seronegative.

CDR3 in amino acids: CASNQQGYGYTF. CDR3 DNA sequence: TGTGCCAGCAATCAACAGGGATATGGCTACACCTTC. This chain links TRBV2 with TRBJ1-2; possibly TRBD1 for D (6 bases). The CDR3 totals 12 residues. The germline V gene has CDR1 SNHLY and CDR2 FYNNEI. Trimming removed 7 bases from V and 5 bases from J, with 11 bases in between. Filled out from reference TRBV2 and TRBJ1-2, the complete variable domain reads EPEVTQTPSHQVTQMGQEVILRCVPISNHLYFYWYRQILGQKVEFLVSFYNNEISEKSEIFDDQFSVERPDGSNFTLKIRSTKLEDSAMYFCASNQQGYGYTFGSGTRLTVV.